This record looks at one T cell receptor beta chain sequence and its context. Additional DNA sequences in this sample encode the identical CDR3. This record comes from a study of blood T cell repertoires in COVID-19. Authors' data handling: Reference gene primer amplification in the assay estimated nucleated cell counts. Assay used: immunoSEQ multiplex PCR; TCRdb lists only in-frame clones, some missing. V, J and clone size reflect that table, while D and trimming were determined from the DNA. The sample yields 380,000 or so clones, 75% to 90% seen once. The Seattle patients, enrolled during active infection, were followed longitudinally. V lost 2 bases and J 1 base, leaving 8 bases between the germline ends. The CDR3 spans 14 residues. Germline CDR1 is MNHEY and CDR2 is SVGAGI.

The chain links TRBV6-5 to TRBJ1-1; D gene uncertain. The receptor's source is a woman in her sixties or seventies with COVID-19, enrolled during active disease. Sequencing was carried out using peripheral blood. The CDR3 region has the DNA TGTGCCAGCAGTTACGGACGGGGGAACACTGAAGCTTTCTTT. Protein sequence: CASSYGRGNTEAFF.